These T cell receptor beta chains were read from a single sample in a study of immune evolution from preneoplasia to lung adenocarcinoma. TCRdb keeps only in-frame clones here, not all; method: immunoSEQ multiplex PCR. This table has roughly 4,000 clones, under 85% appearing once. The sequenced sample was FFPE minimally invasive lung adenocarcinoma tissue. These receptors all come from a person aged 50-70 years with lung adenocarcinoma. CDR3s include the opening cysteine and the closing phenylalanine or tryptophan. Fields, in order: CDR3 protein, CDR3 DNA, clone size, V gene, D gene, J gene. A D gene is named only where the DNA matches it firmly. Not every row has a clone size; where given, it reads once, few, many or a size class.

CDR3aa: CASSKRTGLIALNYGYTF
CDR3nt: TGTGCCAGCAGCAAACGGACAGGGCTGATCGCATTGAACTATGGCTACACCTTC
abundance: .
v_gene: TRBV6-4
d_gene: TRBD1
j_gene: TRBJ1-2

CDR3aa: CAWSRGQYSNQPQHF
CDR3nt: TGTGCCTGGAGTAGGGGACAATATAGCAATCAGCCCCAGCATTTT
abundance: .
v_gene: TRBV30
d_gene: .
j_gene: TRBJ1-5

CDR3aa: CASSQESQVNQPQHF
CDR3nt: TGCGCCAGCAGCCAAGAGAGCCAGGTCAATCAGCCCCAGCATTTT
abundance: once
v_gene: TRBV4-1
d_gene: .
j_gene: TRBJ1-5

CDR3aa: CASSQAAGQVYEQYF
CDR3nt: TGTGCCAGCAGCCAAGCCGCCGGACAGGTCTACGAGCAGTACTTC
abundance: .
v_gene: TRBV4-2
d_gene: TRBD1
j_gene: TRBJ2-7

CDR3aa: CASSLARAELTDTQYF
CDR3nt: TGTGCCAGCAGCTTAGCCCGGGCGGAACTCACAGATACGCAGTATTTT
abundance: .
v_gene: TRBV7-2
d_gene: .
j_gene: TRBJ2-3

CDR3aa: CASSPRDRAPEQYF
CDR3nt: TGCGCCAGCAGCCCCCGGGACAGGGCTCCCGAGCAGTACTTC
abundance: .
v_gene: TRBV5-1
d_gene: TRBD1
j_gene: TRBJ2-7

CDR3aa: CASSATGTSGINEQFF
CDR3nt: TGCGCCAGCAGCGCTACCGGGACTAGCGGGATCAATGAGCAGTTCTTC
abundance: .
v_gene: TRBV5-1
d_gene: TRBD2
j_gene: TRBJ2-1

CDR3aa: CASSYRGSLNEQFF
CDR3nt: TGTGCCAGCAGTTACAGGGGCTCTCTCAATGAGCAGTTCTTC
abundance: .
v_gene: TRBV27
d_gene: TRBD1
j_gene: TRBJ2-1

CDR3aa: CASTPSGGPQETQYF
CDR3nt: TGCGCCAGTACGCCTAGCGGGGGGCCTCAAGAGACCCAGTACTTC
abundance: .
v_gene: TRBV5-1
d_gene: TRBD2
j_gene: TRBJ2-5

CDR3aa: CASSVDAGQGAGYGYTF
CDR3nt: TGTGCCAGCAGCGTAGATGCGGGACAGGGGGCTGGTTATGGCTACACCTTC
abundance: .
v_gene: TRBV9
d_gene: TRBD1
j_gene: TRBJ1-2

CDR3aa: CASSVLRYNEQFF
CDR3nt: TGTGCCAGCAGTGTATTAAGATACAATGAGCAGTTCTTC
abundance: .
v_gene: TRBV2
d_gene: .
j_gene: TRBJ2-1